Sequencing of this TCR beta chain was carried out in a study of blood T cells in healthy people across ages. Each donor's blood draw was 7.5 to 10 milliliters of peripheral blood. Germline assignment: CDR1 MNHEY and CDR2 SMNVEV (reference sequence). The V and J ends lost 6 bases and 7 bases, in that order; junction bases with no gene match: 12. CDR3 size: 17 residues. The use of a sample-barcoded 5' primer and a J-beta primer mix characterized a second PCR of roughly 6 to 12 cycles. TCRdb re-called the 5' RACE reads through MiXCR, storing one row per CDR3 protein. The sample yields 800,000 or so distinct CDR3 sequences, about 46% seen once.

Sequenced sample: blood. The TCR sequence derives from a man older than 75 in good health. The genes are TRBV27 and TRBJ2-2; 12 positions agree with TRBD1. The CDR3 DNA is TGTGCCAGCAGCTCCCCCGGGACAGGGGGCGTGGACGGGGAGCTGTTTTTT. Translation gives CASSSPGTGGVDGELFF.